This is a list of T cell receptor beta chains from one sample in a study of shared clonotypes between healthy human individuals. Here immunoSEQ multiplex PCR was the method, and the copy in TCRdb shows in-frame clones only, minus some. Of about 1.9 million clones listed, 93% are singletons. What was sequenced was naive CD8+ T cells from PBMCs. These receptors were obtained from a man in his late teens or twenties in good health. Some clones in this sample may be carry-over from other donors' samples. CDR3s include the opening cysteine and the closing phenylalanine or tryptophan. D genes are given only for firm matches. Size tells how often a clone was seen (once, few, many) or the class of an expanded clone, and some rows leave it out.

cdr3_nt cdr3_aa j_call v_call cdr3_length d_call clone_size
TGTGCCAGCTTCGGTGGGGATTCCTACGAGCAGTACTTC CASFGGDSYEQYF TRBJ2-7 TRBV27 13 NA once
TGTGCCAGCAGTCTCACGGGGTTTAATGAAAAACTGTTTTTT CASSLTGFNEKLFF TRBJ1-4 TRBV28 14 NA NA
TGTGCCAGCAGTCCGAGACAGGGGCCAACCTACGAGCAGTACTTC CASSPRQGPTYEQYF TRBJ2-7 TRBV27 15 TRBD1 NA
TGTGCCATCAGTTTTCCTCCCCCCCCGGACCTCGGCTCCTACGAGCAGTACTTC CAISFPPPPDLGSYEQYF TRBJ2-7 TRBV10-3 18 NA NA
TGTGCCAGCAGTTTATTGTTGAAGAACAATCAGCCCCAGCATTTT CASSLLLKNNQPQHF TRBJ1-5 TRBV28 15 NA NA
TGCGCCAGCAGCCAAGACCGGCTAACGGTTTCTGGGGCCAACGTCCTGACTTTC CASSQDRLTVSGANVLTF TRBJ2-6 TRBV4-3 18 NA NA
TGTGCCAGCAGCGTAGATGGAAACACCATATATTTT CASSVDGNTIYF TRBJ1-3 TRBV9 12 NA NA
TGCGCCAGCAGCCCCGAGTTGAACTCCTACAATGAGCAGTTCTTC CASSPELNSYNEQFF TRBJ2-1 TRBV4-1 15 NA NA
TGTGCCAGCAGTGCCTCACAGGGTTCACTAGCGGGGACCGGGGAGCTGTTTTTT CASSASQGSLAGTGELFF TRBJ2-2 TRBV28 18 TRBD2 NA
TGTGCCAGCAGCGTAACTGGGGCGGGAGGGACAGATACGCAGTATTTT CASSVTGAGGTDTQYF TRBJ2-3 TRBV9 16 TRBD2 NA
TGTGCCAGCAGCTTACCACAAATTATACCAATGGAGACCCAGTACTTC CASSLPQIIPMETQYF TRBJ2-5 TRBV7-3 16 NA once
TGCGCCAGCAGCCAGCGCGGCGGGGGGGGCGAGCAGTACTTC CASSQRGGGGEQYF TRBJ2-7 TRBV4-1 14 TRBD2 NA
TGTGCCAGCAACCTACAGGGGGCCAACACTGAAGCTTTCTTT CASNLQGANTEAFF TRBJ1-1 TRBV27 14 TRBD1 NA
TGTGCCAGCAGCTTCGGGTCGCGTAATGAAAAACTGTTTTTT CASSFGSRNEKLFF TRBJ1-4 TRBV5-6 14 NA once
TGTGCCAGCAGCGGGAGACAGGGGGCCGGGAACACTGAAGCTTTCTTT CASSGRQGAGNTEAFF TRBJ1-1 TRBV9 16 TRBD1 NA
TGTGCCAGCAGCCCCTCAGTGGTCGGGTTTCACTACGAGCAGTACTTC CASSPSVVGFHYEQYF TRBJ2-7 TRBV7-9 16 NA once
TGCGCCAGCAGCCAGCTTCGGGAGGGCAATGAGCAGTTCTTC CASSQLREGNEQFF TRBJ2-1 TRBV4-1 14 TRBD2 NA
TGTGCCAGCAGCCCAGGCGGGGCGGTAGCTTTCTTT CASSPGGAVAFF TRBJ1-1 TRBV7-9 12 NA NA
TGTGCCAGCAGTGACGAATCCTACGAGCAGTACTTC CASSDESYEQYF TRBJ2-7 TRBV2 12 NA NA
TGTGCCAGCAGCCAGGGAAATCCTGTGAACACTGAAGCTTTCTTT CASSQGNPVNTEAFF TRBJ1-1 TRBV14 15 NA NA
TGTGCCAGCTCACCCTACAAGGCTTCCAGCGAGCAGTACTTC CASSPYKASSEQYF TRBJ2-7 TRBV18 14 NA NA
TGTGCCAGCACCCCCCGAAGGGATGAGCAGTTCTTC CASTPRRDEQFF TRBJ2-1 TRBV11-2 12 NA NA
TGTGCCAGTAGTTCCCTAGCGGGAGTTTACAATGAGCAGTTCTTC CASSSLAGVYNEQFF TRBJ2-1 TRBV19 15 TRBD2 NA
TGTGCCAGCAGCTCCGGGACTAGCGTCGTTTCGAATTGGAGCAATGAGCAGTTCTTC CASSSGTSVVSNWSNEQFF TRBJ2-1 TRBV7-9 19 TRBD2 NA
TGTGCCAGCAGAAACAGGGTAAAGGGCGAGCAGTACTTC CASRNRVKGEQYF TRBJ2-7 TRBV11-2 13 NA NA
TGTGCCAGCAGTAGACAGGGGGCAAATCTTGGCTACACCTTC CASSRQGANLGYTF TRBJ1-2 TRBV27 14 TRBD1 NA
TGTGCCATCAGTGAGGGGACCACCGAGGGGAATGAGCAGTTCTTC CAISEGTTEGNEQFF TRBJ2-1 TRBV10-3 15 NA NA
TGTGCCAGTAGTATAGACGCGGGTATTCCCGAGCAGTACTTC CASSIDAGIPEQYF TRBJ2-7 TRBV19 14 NA NA
TGCGCCAGCAGCCTCAGACTAAGCGGATCCTTCTACGAGCAGTACTTC CASSLRLSGSFYEQYF TRBJ2-7 TRBV4-1 16 NA once
TGTGCCAGCAGCTTATTCCAACTAGCGGGGGCCTCCTTAGATACGCAGTATTTT CASSLFQLAGASLDTQYF TRBJ2-3 TRBV7-9 18 TRBD2 NA
TGTGCCATCAGTACAGGGGATGACACTGAAGCTTTCTTT CAISTGDDTEAFF TRBJ1-1 TRBV6-5 13 TRBD1 once
TGTGCCAGCTCTCACAACAGGGTATTCACCGGGGAGCTGTTTTTT CASSHNRVFTGELFF TRBJ2-2 TRBV28 15 NA NA
TGTGCCAGCAGAAACGTCCGGGGAAACGAGCAGTACTTC CASRNVRGNEQYF TRBJ2-7 TRBV27 13 NA NA
TGTGCCAGCAGTTTCGTCGGTGTCAGGCTAGCGGATCTTTACAATGAGCAGTTCTTC CASSFVGVRLADLYNEQFF TRBJ2-1 TRBV28 19 TRBD2 NA
TGTGCCAGCGGTTTGCGGGCTCCGGACTACAATGAGCAGTTCTTC CASGLRAPDYNEQFF TRBJ2-1 TRBV27 15 NA NA
TGTGCCAGCAGCCTTCGTACAGGGGAAAGCACAGATACGCAGTATTTT CASSLRTGESTDTQYF TRBJ2-3 TRBV7-9 16 TRBD1 NA
TGTGCCAGCGCCCCTGGGGCTAGCGGGACTCTCTCCTACAATGAGCAGTTCTTC CASAPGASGTLSYNEQFF TRBJ2-1 TRBV5-4 18 TRBD2 NA
TGTGCCAGCAGTGACTTAGGAAGTGGGACCCTCAATCAGCCCCAGCATTTT CASSDLGSGTLNQPQHF TRBJ1-5 TRBV6-4 17 NA NA
TGTGCCAGCAGCCTATTCGGGGGAGGGCTGGACGAGCAGTACTTC CASSLFGGGLDEQYF TRBJ2-7 TRBV7-9 15 TRBD2 NA
TGTGCCAGCAGCTTAGGAGGAGGGGGCTCCTACGAGCAGTACTTC CASSLGGGGSYEQYF TRBJ2-7 TRBV13 15 NA once
TGTGCCAGCATCCAGAGAGGCAAGGGGGACACAGATACGCAGTATTTT CASIQRGKGDTDTQYF TRBJ2-3 TRBV7-9 16 NA NA
TGTGCCAGCAGCGTCCGACAGGAGGGGCAGTACTTC CASSVRQEGQYF TRBJ2-7 TRBV5-6 12 NA once
TGTGCCAGCAGTTATTCCCACCCGGGACTAGTTGCCAATGAGCAGTTCTTC CASSYSHPGLVANEQFF TRBJ2-1 TRBV27 17 TRBD2 NA
TGCAGCGTCTACGGTAACAGGTACGAGCAGTACTTC CSVYGNRYEQYF TRBJ2-7 TRBV29-1 12 NA once
TGTGCCAGCAGCGGGGACAGCAATGAGCAGTTCTTC CASSGDSNEQFF TRBJ2-1 TRBV2 12 TRBD1 NA
TGTGCCAGCAGTTTATTCAGGACAGAAATGTTAGATACGCAGTATTTT CASSLFRTEMLDTQYF TRBJ2-3 TRBV27 16 NA NA
TGTGCCAGCAGCTTAGTAGCCGCGGGGGCTGGGTATGGCTACACCTTC CASSLVAAGAGYGYTF TRBJ1-2 TRBV7-6 16 NA NA
TGCAGCGTTGTTCTCGGTTACGGGATGCAGGGATTCCAAGAGACCCAGTACTTC CSVVLGYGMQGFQETQYF TRBJ2-5 TRBV29-1 18 NA few
TGTGCCAGCAGCCTTCTCGCGACGGGTTATAATTCACCCCTCCACTTT CASSLLATGYNSPLHF TRBJ1-6 TRBV13 16 NA once
TGCGCCAGCAGCCAAGGATGGAGGGTATGGGTTGAAAAACTGTTTTTT CASSQGWRVWVEKLFF TRBJ1-4 TRBV4-1 16 NA once
TGTGCCAGCAGCGTAGGTCAGGGGGCGAGGGGCTACACCTTC CASSVGQGARGYTF TRBJ1-2 TRBV9 14 TRBD1 NA
TGTGCCAGCAGCCAAGATCGGGGGTCAGGAAACACCATATATTTT CASSQDRGSGNTIYF TRBJ1-3 TRBV4-2 15 NA NA
TGTGCCAGCACCGATCTCCCGGGGGGGGCCCAAGAGACCCAGTACTTC CASTDLPGGAQETQYF TRBJ2-5 TRBV27 16 TRBD2 NA
TGTGCCAGCGTCGGGGGCCAAATTCAGCCCCAGCATTTT CASVGGQIQPQHF TRBJ1-5 TRBV6-6 13 NA NA
TGTGCCAGCAGGGCAAAATTGGACAGGAGGGATAACTATGGCTACACCTTC CASRAKLDRRDNYGYTF TRBJ1-2 TRBV25-1 17 TRBD1 NA